This note documents a single T cell receptor beta chain sequence. What it recognizes is unknown. The germline V gene encodes CDR1 MDHEN and CDR2 SYDVKM. The CDR3 has 17 amino acids. The trim removed 3 bases at V and 3 bases at J, leaving 10 bases unmatched. The data are from a study of T cell responses to AZD1222 COVID-19 vaccine. Study-wide background: Pooled in the analysis were second doses at about 4 or about 12 weeks. Findings and caveats of the study: The CD4 TCRs associated with vaccination extended across spike and predominated at 160-218 and 743-854. The breadth and depth of Spike-specific TCRs increased once two AZD1222 doses had been given.

Assay: immunoSEQ multiplex PCR; the TCRdb copy retains only in-frame clones and omits some. This table holds approximately 84,000 clones, 80% to 90% found once. The V and J genes are TRBV28 and TRBJ2-5, with TRBD1 matching 10 bases. Sample: peripheral blood, taken on day 0 of AZD1222 vaccination. The sequence came from an adult in good health. Here the CDR3 reads CASSLKGTGASEETQYF. The CDR3 DNA sequence: TGTGCCAGCAGTTTGAAAGGGACAGGGGCTTCAGAAGAGACCCAGTACTTC.